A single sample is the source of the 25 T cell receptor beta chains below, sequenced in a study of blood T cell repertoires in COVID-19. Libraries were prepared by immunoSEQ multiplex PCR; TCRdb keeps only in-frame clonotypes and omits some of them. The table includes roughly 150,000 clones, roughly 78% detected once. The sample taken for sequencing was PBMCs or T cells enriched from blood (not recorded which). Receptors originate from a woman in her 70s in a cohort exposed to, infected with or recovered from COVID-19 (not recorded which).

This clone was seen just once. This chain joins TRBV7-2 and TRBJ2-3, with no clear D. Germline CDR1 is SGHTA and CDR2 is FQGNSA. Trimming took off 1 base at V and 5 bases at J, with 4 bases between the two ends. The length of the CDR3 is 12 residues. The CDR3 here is CASSLVRDTQYF. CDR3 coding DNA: TGTGCCAGCAGCTTAGTGCGAGATACGCAGTATTTT.

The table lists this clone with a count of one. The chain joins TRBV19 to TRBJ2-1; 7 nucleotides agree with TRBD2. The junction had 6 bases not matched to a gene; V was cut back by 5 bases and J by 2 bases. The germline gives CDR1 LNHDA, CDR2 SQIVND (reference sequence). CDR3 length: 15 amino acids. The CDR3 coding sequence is TGTGCCAGTAGTTGGGGCCTAGCGGCCTACAATGAGCAGTTCTTC. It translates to CASSWGLAAYNEQFF.

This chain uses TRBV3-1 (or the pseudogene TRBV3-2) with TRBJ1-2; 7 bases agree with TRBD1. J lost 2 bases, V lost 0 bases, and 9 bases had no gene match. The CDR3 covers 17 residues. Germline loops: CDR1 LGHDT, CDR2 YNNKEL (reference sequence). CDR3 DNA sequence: TGTGCCAGCAGCCAAGATGTATTGGGACAGCGAAACTATGGCTACACCTTC. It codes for CASSQDVLGQRNYGYTF.

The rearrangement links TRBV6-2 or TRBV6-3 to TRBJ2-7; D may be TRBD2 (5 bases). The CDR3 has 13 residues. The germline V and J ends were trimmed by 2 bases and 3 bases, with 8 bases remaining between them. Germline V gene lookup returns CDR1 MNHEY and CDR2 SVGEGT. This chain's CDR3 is CASSYPGIYEQYF. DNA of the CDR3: TGTGCCAGCAGTTACCCGGGAATCTACGAGCAGTACTTC.

The CDR3 spells CASSPSGRSYEQYF. In nucleotides, the CDR3 is TGTGCCAGCAGCCCTAGTGGCCGCAGCTACGAGCAGTACTTC. The J gene is TRBJ2-7, the V gene TRBV7-6; D ambiguous. Germline lookup yields CDR1 SGHVS and CDR2 FNYEAQ. V was clipped by 5 bases and J by 3 bases, with 14 bases between them. This CDR3 region has 14 residues.

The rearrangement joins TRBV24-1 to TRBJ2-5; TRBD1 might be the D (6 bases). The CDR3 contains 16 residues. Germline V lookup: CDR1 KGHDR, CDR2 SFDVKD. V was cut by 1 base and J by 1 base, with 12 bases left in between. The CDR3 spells CATSDLRDRPQETQYF. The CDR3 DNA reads TGTGCCACCAGTGATTTAAGAGACAGGCCCCAAGAGACCCAGTACTTC.

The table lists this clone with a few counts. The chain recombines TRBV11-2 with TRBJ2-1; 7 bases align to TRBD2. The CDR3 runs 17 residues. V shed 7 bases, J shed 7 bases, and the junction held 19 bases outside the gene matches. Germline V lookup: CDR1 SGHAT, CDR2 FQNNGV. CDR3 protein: CASTSTRWEGRVNEQFF. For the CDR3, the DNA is TGTGCCAGCACCTCGACAAGGTGGGAGGGCCGAGTAAATGAGCAGTTCTTC.

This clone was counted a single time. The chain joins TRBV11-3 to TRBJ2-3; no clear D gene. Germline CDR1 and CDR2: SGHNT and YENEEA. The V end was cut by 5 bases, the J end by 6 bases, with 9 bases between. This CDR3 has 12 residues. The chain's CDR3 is CASSLSRDTQYF. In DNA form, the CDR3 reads TGTGCCAGCAGCCTCTCGAGGGATACGCAGTATTTT.

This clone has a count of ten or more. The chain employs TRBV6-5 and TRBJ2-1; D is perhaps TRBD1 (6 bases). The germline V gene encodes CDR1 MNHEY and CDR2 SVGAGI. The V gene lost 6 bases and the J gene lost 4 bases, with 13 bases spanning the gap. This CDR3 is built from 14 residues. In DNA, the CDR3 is TGTGCCAGCAGCAACCGGGACACTTACAATGAGCAGTTCTTC. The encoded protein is CASSNRDTYNEQFF.

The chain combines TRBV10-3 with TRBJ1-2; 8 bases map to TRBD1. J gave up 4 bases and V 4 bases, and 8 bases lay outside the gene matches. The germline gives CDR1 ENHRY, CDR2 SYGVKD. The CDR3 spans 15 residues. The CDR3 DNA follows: TGTGCCATCAGTGGAGGACAGGGAGGGAGCTATGGCTACACCTTC. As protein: CAISGGQGGSYGYTF.

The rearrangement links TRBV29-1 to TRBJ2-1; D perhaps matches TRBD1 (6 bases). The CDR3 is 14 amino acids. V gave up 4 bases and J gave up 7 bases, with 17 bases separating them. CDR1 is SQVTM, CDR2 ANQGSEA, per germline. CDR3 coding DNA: TGCAGCGTTGGGACAGATTGGACCCTAAATGAGCAGTTCTTC. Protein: CSVGTDWTLNEQFF.

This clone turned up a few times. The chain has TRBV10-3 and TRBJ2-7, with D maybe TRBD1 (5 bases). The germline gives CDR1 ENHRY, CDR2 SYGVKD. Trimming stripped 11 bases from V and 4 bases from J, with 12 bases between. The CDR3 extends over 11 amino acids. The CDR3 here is CAVLQGYEQYF. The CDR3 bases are TGTGCCGTATTGCAGGGTTACGAGCAGTACTTC.

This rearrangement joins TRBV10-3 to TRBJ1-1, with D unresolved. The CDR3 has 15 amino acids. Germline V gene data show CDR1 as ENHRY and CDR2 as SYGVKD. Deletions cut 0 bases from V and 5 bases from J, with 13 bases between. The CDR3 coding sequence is TGTGCCATCAGTGAGTCTTATTCGGGGAGGACTGAAGCTTTCTTT. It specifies CAISESYSGRTEAFF.

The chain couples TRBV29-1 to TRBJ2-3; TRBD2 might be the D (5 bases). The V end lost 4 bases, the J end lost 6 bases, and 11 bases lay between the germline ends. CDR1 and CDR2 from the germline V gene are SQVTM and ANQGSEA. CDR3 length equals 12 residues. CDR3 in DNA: TGCAGCGTTGGTTGGGGAGAGGATACGCAGTATTTT. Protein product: CSVGWGEDTQYF.

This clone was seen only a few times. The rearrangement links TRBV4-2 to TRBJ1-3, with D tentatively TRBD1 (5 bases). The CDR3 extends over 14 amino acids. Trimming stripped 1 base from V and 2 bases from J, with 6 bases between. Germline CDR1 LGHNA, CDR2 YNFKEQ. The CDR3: CASSQGQTGNTIYF. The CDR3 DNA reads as TGTGCCAGCAGCCAAGGACAGACTGGAAACACCATATATTTT.

CDR3 sequence: CASSMGGRPYEQYF. The CDR3 region has the DNA TGTGCCAGTAGTATGGGCGGGAGGCCCTACGAGCAGTACTTC. This sequence joins TRBV19 and TRBJ2-7, with TRBD2 matching over 8 bases. The V gene's germline CDR1 is LNHDA and CDR2 SQIVND (reference sequence). CDR3 size: 14 residues. The trim removed 3 bases at V and 2 bases at J, leaving 3 bases unmatched.

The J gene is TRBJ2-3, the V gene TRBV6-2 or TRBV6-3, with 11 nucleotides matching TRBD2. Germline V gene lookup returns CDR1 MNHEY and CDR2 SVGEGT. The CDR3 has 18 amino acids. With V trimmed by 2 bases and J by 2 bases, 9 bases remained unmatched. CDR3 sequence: CASSYNLRLAGFTDTQYF. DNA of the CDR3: TGTGCCAGCAGTTACAACCTTAGACTAGCGGGGTTCACAGATACGCAGTATTTT.

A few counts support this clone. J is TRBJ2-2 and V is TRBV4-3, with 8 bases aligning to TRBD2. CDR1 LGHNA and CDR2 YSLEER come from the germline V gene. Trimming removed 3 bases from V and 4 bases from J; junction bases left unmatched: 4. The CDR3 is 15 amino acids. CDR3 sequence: CASSHELAGTGELFF. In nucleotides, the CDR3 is TGCGCCAGCAGCCATGAGCTAGCGGGCACCGGGGAGCTGTTTTTT.

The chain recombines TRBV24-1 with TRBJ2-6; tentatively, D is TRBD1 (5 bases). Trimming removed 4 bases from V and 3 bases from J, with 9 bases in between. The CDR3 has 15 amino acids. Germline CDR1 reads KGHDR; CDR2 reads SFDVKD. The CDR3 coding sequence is TGTGCCACCAGTGACCCCAGGGATGGGGCCAACGTCCTGACTTTC. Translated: CATSDPRDGANVLTF.

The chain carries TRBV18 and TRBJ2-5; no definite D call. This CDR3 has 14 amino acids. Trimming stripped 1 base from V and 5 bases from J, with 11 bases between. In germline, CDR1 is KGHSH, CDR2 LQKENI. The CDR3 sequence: CASSPLWLRETQYF. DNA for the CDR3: TGTGCCAGCTCACCACTATGGTTACGGGAGACCCAGTACTTC.

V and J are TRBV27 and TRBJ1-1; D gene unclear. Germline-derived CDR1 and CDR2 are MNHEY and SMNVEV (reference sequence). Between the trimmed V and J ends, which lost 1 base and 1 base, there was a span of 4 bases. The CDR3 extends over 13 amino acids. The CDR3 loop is CASSLYRNTEAFF. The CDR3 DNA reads TGTGCCAGCAGTTTATATAGGAACACTGAAGCTTTCTTT.

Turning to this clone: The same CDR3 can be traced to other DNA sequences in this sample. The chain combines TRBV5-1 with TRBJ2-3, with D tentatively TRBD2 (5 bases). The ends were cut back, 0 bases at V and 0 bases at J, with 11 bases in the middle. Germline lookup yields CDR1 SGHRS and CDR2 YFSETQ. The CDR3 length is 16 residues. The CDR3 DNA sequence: TGCGCCAGCAGCTTGGCGTTGGCGGGTAGCACAGATACGCAGTATTTT. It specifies CASSLALAGSTDTQYF.

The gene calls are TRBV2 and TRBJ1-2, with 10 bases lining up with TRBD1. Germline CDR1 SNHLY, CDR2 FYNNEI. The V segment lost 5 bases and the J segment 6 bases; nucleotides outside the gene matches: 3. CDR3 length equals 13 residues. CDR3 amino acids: CASSRGQGNGYTF. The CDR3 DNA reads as TGTGCCAGCAGTCGGGGACAGGGGAATGGCTACACCTTC. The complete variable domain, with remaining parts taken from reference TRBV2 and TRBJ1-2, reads EPEVTQTPSHQVTQMGQEVILRCVPISNHLYFYWYRQILGQKVEFLVSFYNNEISEKSEIFDDQFSVERPDGSNFTLKIRSTKLEDSAMYFCASSRGQGNGYTFGSGTRLTVV.

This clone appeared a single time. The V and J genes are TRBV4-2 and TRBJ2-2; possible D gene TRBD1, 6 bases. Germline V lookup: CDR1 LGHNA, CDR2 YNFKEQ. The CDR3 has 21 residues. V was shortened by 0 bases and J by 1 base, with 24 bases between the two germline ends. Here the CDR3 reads CASSQDGGQRGLSGNTGELFF. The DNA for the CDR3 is TGTGCCAGCAGCCAAGATGGAGGACAGAGGGGATTATCCGGGAACACCGGGGAGCTGTTTTTT.

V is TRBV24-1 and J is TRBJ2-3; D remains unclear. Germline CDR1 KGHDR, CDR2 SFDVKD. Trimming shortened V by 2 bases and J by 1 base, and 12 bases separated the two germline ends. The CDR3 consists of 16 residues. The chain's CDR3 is CATSDSARLGTDTQYF. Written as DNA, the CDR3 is TGTGCCACCAGTGATTCGGCTCGACTCGGCACAGATACGCAGTATTTT.